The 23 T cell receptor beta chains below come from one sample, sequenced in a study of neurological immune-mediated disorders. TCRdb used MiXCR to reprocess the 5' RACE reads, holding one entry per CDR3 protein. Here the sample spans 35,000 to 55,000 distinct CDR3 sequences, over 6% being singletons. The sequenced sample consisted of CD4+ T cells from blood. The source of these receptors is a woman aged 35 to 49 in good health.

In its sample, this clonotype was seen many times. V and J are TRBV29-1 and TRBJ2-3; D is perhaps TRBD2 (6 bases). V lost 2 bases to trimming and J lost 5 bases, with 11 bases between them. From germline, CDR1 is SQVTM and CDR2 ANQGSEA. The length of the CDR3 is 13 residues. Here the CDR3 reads CSVETGAVDTQYF. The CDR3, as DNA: TGCAGCGTTGAAACGGGAGCGGTAGATACGCAGTATTTT.

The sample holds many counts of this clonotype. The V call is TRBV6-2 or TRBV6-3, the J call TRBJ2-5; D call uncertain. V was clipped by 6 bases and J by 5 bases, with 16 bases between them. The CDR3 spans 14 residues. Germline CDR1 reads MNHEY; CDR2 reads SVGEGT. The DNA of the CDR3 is TGTGCCAGCAGATCCGCGGAATTCTGGGAGACCCAGTACTTC. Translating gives CASRSAEFWETQYF.

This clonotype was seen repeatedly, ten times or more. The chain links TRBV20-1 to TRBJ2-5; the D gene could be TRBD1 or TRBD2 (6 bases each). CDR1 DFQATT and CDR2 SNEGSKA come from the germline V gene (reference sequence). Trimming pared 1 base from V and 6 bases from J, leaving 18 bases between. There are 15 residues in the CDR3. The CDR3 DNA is TGCAGTGCTAGAGGGGGGGCGATCGGTCCAAAGACCCAGTACTTC. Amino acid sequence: CSARGGAIGPKTQYF.

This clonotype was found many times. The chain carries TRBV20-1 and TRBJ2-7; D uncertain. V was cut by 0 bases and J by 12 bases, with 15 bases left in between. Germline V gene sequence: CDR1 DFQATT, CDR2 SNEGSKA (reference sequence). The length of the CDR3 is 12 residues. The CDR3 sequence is CSARDLSALLYF. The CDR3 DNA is TGCAGTGCTAGAGATCTGTCGGCTCTTCTGTACTTC.

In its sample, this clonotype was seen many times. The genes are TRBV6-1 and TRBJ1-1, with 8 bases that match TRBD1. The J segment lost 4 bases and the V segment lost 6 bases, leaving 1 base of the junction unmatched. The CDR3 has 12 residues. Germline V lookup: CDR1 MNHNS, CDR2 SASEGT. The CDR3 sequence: CASRGQGTEAFF. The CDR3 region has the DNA TGTGCCAGCAGAGGACAGGGCACTGAAGCTTTCTTT.

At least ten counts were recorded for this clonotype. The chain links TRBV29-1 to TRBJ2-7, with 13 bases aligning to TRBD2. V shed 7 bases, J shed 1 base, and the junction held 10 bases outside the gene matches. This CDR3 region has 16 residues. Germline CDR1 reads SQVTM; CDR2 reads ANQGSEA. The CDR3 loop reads CSGQGATSGGSYEQYF. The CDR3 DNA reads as TGCAGCGGACAGGGGGCGACTAGCGGGGGGTCCTACGAGCAGTACTTC.

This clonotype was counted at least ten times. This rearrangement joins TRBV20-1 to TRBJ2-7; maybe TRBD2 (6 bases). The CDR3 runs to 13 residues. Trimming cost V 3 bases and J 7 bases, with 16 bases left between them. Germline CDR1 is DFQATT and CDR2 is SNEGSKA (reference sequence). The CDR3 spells CSASGGWTGEQYF. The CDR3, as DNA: TGCAGTGCTAGCGGGGGATGGACGGGTGAGCAGTACTTC.

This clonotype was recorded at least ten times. CDR3 loop: CASSVGKFGGLPQETQYF. The CDR3 DNA reads TGTGCCAGCAGCGTAGGGAAGTTCGGTGGGCTACCCCAAGAGACCCAGTACTTC. The chain combines TRBV9 with TRBJ2-5; no clear D. The CDR3 extends over 18 amino acids. CDR1 and CDR2 from the germline V gene are SGDLS and YYNGEE. V lost 0 bases, J lost 1 base, and 19 bases lay in between.

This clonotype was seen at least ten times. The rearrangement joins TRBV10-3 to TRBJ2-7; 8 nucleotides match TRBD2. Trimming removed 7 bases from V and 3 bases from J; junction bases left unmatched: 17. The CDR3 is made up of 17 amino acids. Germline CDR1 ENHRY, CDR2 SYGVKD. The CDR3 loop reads CAIKDGRAGGPLYEQYF. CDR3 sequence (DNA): TGTGCCATCAAGGATGGGAGGGCGGGAGGTCCCCTCTACGAGCAGTACTTC.

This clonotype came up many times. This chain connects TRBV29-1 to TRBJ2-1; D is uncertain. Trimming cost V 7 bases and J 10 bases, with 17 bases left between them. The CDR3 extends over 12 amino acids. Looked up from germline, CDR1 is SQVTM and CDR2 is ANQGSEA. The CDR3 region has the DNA TGCAGCGCTACAATTATCCTGGGGGAGCAGTTCTTC. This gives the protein CSATIILGEQFF.

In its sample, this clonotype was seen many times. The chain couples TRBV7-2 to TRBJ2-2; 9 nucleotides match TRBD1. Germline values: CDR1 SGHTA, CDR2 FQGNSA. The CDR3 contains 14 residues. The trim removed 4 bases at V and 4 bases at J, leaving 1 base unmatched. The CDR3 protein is CASSSTGGTGELFF. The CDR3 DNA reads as TGTGCCAGCAGCTCGACAGGGGGCACCGGGGAGCTGTTTTTT. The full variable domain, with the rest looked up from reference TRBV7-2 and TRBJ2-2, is GAGVSQSPSNKVTEKGKDVELRCDPISGHTALYWYRQSLGQGLEFLIYFQGNSAPDKSGLPSDRFSAERTGGSVSTLTIQRTQQEDSAVYLCASSSTGGTGELFFGEGSRLTVL.

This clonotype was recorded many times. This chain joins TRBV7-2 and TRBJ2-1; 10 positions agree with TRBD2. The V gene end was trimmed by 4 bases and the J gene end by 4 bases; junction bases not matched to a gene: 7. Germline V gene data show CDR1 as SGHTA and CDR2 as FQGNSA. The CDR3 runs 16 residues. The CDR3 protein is CASSSYTGLAYNEQFF. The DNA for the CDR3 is TGTGCCAGCAGCTCTTATACGGGACTAGCGTACAATGAGCAGTTCTTC.

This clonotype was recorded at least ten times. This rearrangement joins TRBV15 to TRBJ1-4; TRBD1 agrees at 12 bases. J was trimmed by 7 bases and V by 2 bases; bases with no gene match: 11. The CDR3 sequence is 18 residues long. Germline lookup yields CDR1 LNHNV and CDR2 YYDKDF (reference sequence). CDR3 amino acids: CATSRTGQGAFLVEKLFF. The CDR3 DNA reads TGTGCCACCAGCAGAACGGGACAGGGGGCGTTCTTAGTTGAAAAACTGTTTTTT.

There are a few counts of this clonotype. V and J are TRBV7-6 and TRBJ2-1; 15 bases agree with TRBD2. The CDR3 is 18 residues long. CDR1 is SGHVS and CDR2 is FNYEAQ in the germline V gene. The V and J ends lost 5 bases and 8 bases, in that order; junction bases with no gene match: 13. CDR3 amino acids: CASSARARTSGRVDEQFF. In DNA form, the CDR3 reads TGTGCCAGCAGCGCTAGAGCGCGGACTAGCGGGAGGGTCGATGAGCAGTTCTTC.

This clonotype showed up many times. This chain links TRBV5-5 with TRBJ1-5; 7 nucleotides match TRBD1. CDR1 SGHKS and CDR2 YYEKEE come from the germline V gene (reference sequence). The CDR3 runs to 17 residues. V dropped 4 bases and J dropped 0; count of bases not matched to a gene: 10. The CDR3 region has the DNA TGTGCCAGCAGCGAGGGGGCGGGAGTTCTTAGCAATCAGCCCCAGCATTTT. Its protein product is CASSEGAGVLSNQPQHF.

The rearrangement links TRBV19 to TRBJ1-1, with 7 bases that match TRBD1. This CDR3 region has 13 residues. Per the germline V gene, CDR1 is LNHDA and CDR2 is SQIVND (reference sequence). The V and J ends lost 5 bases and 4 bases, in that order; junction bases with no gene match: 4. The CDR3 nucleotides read TGTGCCAGTAGTTTCAACAGGGGCACTGAAGCTTTCTTT. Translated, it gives CASSFNRGTEAFF.

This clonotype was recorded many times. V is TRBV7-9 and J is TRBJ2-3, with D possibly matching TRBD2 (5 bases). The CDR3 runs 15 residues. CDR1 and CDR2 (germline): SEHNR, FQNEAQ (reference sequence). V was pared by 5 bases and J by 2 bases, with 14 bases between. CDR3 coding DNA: TGTGCCAGCAGCCCAAAAAAGCGGTACACAGATACGCAGTATTTT. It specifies CASSPKKRYTDTQYF.

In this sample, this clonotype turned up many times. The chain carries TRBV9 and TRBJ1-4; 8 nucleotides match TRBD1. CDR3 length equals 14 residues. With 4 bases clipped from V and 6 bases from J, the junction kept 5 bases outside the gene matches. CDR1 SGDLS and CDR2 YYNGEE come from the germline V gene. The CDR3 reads CASSRTGWDEKLFF. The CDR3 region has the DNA TGTGCCAGCAGCCGGACAGGGTGGGATGAAAAACTGTTTTTT.

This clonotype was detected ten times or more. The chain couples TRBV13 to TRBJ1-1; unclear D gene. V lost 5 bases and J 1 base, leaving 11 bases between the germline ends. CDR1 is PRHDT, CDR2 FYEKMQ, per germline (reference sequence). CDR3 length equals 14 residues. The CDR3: CASSPWTRNTEAFF. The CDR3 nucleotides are TGTGCCAGCAGCCCCTGGACGAGGAACACTGAAGCTTTCTTT.

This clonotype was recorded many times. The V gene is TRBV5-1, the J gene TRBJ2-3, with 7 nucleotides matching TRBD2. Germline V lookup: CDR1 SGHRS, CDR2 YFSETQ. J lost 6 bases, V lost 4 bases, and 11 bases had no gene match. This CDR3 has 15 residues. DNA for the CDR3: TGCGCCAGCAGCGCGGGGGTGTTTAAGTCGGATACGCAGTATTTT. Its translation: CASSAGVFKSDTQYF.

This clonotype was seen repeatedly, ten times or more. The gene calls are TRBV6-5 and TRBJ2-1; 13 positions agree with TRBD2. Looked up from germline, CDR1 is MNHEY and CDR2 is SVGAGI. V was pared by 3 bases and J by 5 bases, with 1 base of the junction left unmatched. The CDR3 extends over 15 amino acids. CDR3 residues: CASSYGTSGNNEQFF. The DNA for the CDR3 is TGTGCCAGCAGTTATGGGACTAGCGGGAACAATGAGCAGTTCTTC.

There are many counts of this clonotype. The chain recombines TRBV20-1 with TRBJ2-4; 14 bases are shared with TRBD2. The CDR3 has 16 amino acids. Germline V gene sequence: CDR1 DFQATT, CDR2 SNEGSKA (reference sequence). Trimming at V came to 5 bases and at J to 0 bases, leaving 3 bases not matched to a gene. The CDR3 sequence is CSAAGLAGVAKNIQYF. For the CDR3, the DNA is TGCAGTGCTGCGGGACTAGCGGGAGTAGCCAAAAACATTCAGTACTTC.

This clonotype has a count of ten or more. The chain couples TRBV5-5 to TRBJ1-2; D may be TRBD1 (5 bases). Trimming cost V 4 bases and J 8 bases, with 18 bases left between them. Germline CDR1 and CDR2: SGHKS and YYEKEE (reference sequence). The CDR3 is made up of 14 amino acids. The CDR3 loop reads CASSGGSGDYGYTF. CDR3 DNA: TGTGCCAGCAGCGGGGGATCAGGTGATTACGGCTACACCTTC.